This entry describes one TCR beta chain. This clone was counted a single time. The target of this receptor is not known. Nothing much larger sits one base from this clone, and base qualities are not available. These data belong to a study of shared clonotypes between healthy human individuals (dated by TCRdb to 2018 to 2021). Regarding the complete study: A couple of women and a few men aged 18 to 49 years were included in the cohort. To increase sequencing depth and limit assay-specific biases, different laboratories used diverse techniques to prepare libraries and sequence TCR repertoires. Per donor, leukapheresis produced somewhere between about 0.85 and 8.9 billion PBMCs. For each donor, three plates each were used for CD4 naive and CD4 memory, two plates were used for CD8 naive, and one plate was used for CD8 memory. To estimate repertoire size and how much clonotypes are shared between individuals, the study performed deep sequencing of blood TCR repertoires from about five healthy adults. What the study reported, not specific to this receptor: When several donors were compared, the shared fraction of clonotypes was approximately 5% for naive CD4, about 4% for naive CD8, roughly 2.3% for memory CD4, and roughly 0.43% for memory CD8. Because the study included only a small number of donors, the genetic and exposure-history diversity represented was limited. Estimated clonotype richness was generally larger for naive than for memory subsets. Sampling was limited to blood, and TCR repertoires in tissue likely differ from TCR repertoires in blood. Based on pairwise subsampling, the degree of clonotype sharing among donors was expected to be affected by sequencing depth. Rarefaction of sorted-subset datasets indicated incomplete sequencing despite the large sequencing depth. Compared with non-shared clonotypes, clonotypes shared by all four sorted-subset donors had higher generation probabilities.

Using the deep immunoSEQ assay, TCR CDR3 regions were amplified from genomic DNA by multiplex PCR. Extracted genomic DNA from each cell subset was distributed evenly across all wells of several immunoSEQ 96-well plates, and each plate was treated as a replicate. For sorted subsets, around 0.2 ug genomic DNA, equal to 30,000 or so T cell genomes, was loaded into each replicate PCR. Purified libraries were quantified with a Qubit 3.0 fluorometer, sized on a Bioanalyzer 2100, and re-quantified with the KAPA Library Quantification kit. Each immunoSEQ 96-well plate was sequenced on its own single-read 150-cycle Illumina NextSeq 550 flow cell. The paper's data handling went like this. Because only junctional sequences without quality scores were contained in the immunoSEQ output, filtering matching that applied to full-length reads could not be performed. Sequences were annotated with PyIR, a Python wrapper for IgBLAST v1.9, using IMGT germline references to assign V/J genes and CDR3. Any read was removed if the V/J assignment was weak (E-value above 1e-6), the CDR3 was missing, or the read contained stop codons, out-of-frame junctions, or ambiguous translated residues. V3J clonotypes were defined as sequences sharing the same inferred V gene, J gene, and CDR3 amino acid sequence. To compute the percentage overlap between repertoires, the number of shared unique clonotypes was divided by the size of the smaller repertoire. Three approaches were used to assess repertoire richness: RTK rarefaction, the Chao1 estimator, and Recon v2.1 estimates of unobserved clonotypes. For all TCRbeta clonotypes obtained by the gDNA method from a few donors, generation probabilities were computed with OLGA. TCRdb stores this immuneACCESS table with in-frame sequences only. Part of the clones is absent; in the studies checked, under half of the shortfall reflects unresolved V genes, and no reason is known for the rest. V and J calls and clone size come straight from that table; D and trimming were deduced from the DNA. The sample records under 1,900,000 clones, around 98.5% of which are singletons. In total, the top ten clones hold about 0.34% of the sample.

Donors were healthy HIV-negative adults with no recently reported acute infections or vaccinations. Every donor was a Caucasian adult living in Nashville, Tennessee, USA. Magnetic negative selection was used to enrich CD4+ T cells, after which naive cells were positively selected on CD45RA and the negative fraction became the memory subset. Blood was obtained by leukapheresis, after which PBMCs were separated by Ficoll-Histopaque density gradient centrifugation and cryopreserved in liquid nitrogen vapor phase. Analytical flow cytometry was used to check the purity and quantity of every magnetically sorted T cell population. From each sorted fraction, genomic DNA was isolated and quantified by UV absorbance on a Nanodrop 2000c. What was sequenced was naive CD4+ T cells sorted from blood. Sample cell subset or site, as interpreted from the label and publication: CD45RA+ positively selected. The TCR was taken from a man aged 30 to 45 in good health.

For the CDR3, the sequence is CSVDGAILVPQETQYF. The nucleotides read TGCAGCGTTGACGGGGCGATCCTCGTCCCCCAAGAGACCCAGTACTTC. Here the chain combines TRBV29-1 and TRBJ2-5; the D gene is possibly TRBD1 or TRBD2, each agreeing over 5 bases. Its CDR3 holds 16 amino acids, cysteine through phenylalanine. Left in the record is the CDR3 DNA by itself, 48 bases read in frame from the first base. CDR1 is given as SQVTM and CDR2 as ANQGSEA, both from the germline V gene. The V end loses 3 bases and the J end loses 1 base, and a stretch of 18 bases separates them.